This section outlines one T cell receptor (beta chain) sequence together with its context. Its cognate antigen is unknown. This specimen comes from a study of cytomegalovirus exposure and HLA in healthy donors. Looking at the study overall: From roughly 180 million T cells, an earlier analysis saw 120 million or so unique TCR beta sequences. Findings and limits, study-wide: Per a later analysis, 15,000 to 20,000 TCR beta sequences showed association with HLA alleles at 0.05 false discovery rate. Presence/absence analysis assumed near-uniform sequencing depth across donors.

Both 60 Vbeta primers and 13 Jbeta primers went into the PCR. Clones were read by immunoSEQ multiplex PCR, and TCRdb kept only the in-frame ones, dropping some. Found here are about 140,000 clones, more than 75% of them singletons; the top ten hold 0.85% to 1.4%. The donors, nominally healthy at sampling, likely had unrecorded immune exposures. This clonotype was sampled from a male donor in good health and CMV-seronegative. Sequenced: PBMCs.

The CDR3 region has the DNA TGTGCCATCAGTCTCGGACTAGAAAGAGGGCAAGAGACCCAGTACTTC. Translation: CAISLGLERGQETQYF. The rearrangement uses TRBV10-3 and TRBJ2-5; TRBD2 agrees at 7 bases. Trimming took 5 bases from V and 2 from J; bases not matched to a gene: 11. The CDR3 runs to 16 residues. Germline CDR1 is ENHRY and CDR2 is SYGVKD.